This T cell receptor (beta chain) stems from a study of T cells in Graves' hyperthyroidism and ophthalmopathy. Regarding the study as a whole: A model built on 13 V-J features separated ophthalmopathy from stable hyperthyroidism.

This CDR3 region has 17 residues. CDR1 is GTSNPN, CDR2 SVGIG, per germline (reference sequence). The V end was cut by 2 bases, the J end by 0 bases, with 17 bases between. RNA transcripts provided the source from which TCR beta CDR3 regions were amplified. With the HTBI primer set, the TCR CDR3 went through a first round of RT-PCR. TCRdb redid the calling of the multiplex PCR reads with MiXCR, one entry per CDR3 protein. This sample has 500,000 or so distinct CDR3 sequences; more than 15% occur once, and the top ten carry 17%. This clonotype was counted at least ten times. As yet, its antigen is unknown.

Specimen: blood. J is TRBJ2-1 and V is TRBV30, with D possibly matching TRBD2 (5 bases). The clonotype was recovered from a woman younger than 35 with Graves' ophthalmopathy. The CDR3 sequence is CAWSFRVLGSSYNEQFF. As DNA, the CDR3 is TGTGCCTGGAGTTTTCGGGTTTTGGGGAGCTCCTACAATGAGCAGTTCTTC.